Detailed here is one TCR beta chain. Its antigen remains unknown. The record originates from a study of cytomegalovirus exposure and HLA in healthy donors. In germline, CDR1 is SGDLS, CDR2 YYNGEE. V lost 4 bases, J lost 3 bases, and 11 bases stayed unmatched. The CDR3 is 16 residues long. Regarding the study as a whole: Clonal expansion was found to be greater in HLA-associated TCR beta chains than in equally common others in a later analysis. Earlier results showed most TCR beta V segments being productive about 90% or about 30% of the time.

When sampled, the donors appeared nominally healthy, though they likely had unrecorded immune exposures. PCR was performed using 60 Vbeta and 13 Jbeta primers. In the original workflow: Later, 80 million or so unique TCR beta chains were counted in an analysis, and approximately 9.9 million of them were shared. The assay was immunoSEQ multiplex PCR, and TCRdb's table has in-frame clones only and misses some. V and J calls plus clone size are reproduced from that table; the DNA served to infer D and trimming. The sample yields about 150,000 clones, approximately 79% seen once. The V and J genes are TRBV9 and TRBJ2-7; 9 nucleotides line up with TRBD2. This sequence originates from a woman in her 50s in good health and CMV-seropositive. The sequenced sample was PBMCs. The CDR3 protein is CASSPPGTSQFYEQYF. CDR3 bases: TGTGCCAGCAGCCCCCCCGGGACTAGCCAATTCTACGAGCAGTACTTC.